The 28 T cell receptor beta chains given below trace back to one sample, sequenced in a study of cytomegalovirus exposure and HLA in healthy donors. The primer mix had 60 Vbeta and 13 Jbeta primers. The table came from immunoSEQ multiplex PCR; TCRdb's copy has only in-frame clones and leaves some out. Here the sample spans about 250,000 clones, around 65% being singletons. Sequencing input: PBMCs. The origin of the receptors is a female donor in good health and CMV-seronegative.

This chain uses TRBV5-4 with TRBJ2-1; 7 bases fit TRBD2. V was clipped by 0 bases and J by 8 bases; unmatched bases: 5. The CDR3 extends over 14 amino acids. Germline V gene data show CDR1 as SGHNT and CDR2 as YYREEE (reference sequence). The CDR3 sequence: CASSLGGGPYEQFF. The CDR3 nucleotides are TGTGCCAGCAGCTTGGGGGGAGGGCCTTATGAGCAGTTCTTC.

V and J are TRBV11-3 and TRBJ2-5, with a weak D call TRBD2 (6 bases). The V and J ends lost 1 base and 4 bases respectively, with 10 bases between them. Per the germline V gene, CDR1 is SGHNT and CDR2 is YENEEA. The CDR3 is made up of 14 amino acids. The CDR3 nucleotides are TGTGCCAGCAGCTTAGGTGGGGGAGGAGAGACCCAGTACTTC. Translated: CASSLGGGGETQYF.

V is TRBV13 and J is TRBJ1-4, with D uncertain. Germline lookup yields CDR1 PRHDT and CDR2 FYEKMQ (reference sequence). The V end lost 5 bases, the J end lost 3 bases, and 7 bases lay between the germline ends. CDR3 length: 13 amino acids. As DNA, the CDR3 is TGTGCCAGCAGCCATACACCTAATGAAAAACTGTTTTTT. Translation gives CASSHTPNEKLFF.

The chain uses TRBV6-5 and TRBJ1-2; 9 nucleotides align to TRBD1. The germline V gene has CDR1 MNHEY and CDR2 SVGAGI. The CDR3 is 15 residues long. Trimming took 4 bases from V and 8 from J; bases not matched to a gene: 11. The CDR3 loop reads CASSSSVTGGSGYTF. CDR3 DNA sequence: TGTGCCAGCAGTTCCTCTGTGACAGGGGGTTCGGGCTACACCTTC.

The CDR3 region is CASRKPRQGRGTNEKLFF. CDR3 in DNA: TGTGCCAGTAGGAAACCTAGACAGGGTCGGGGGACTAATGAAAAACTGTTTTTT. The V call is TRBV19, the J call TRBJ1-4; 7 bases fit TRBD1. In germline, CDR1 is LNHDA, CDR2 SQIVND (reference sequence). This CDR3 comprises 18 residues. J gave up 2 bases and V 6 bases, and 15 bases lay outside the gene matches.

The chain joins TRBV20-1 to TRBJ2-1, with D uncertain. V lost 2 bases and J lost 8, with 7 bases in between. The CDR3 is made up of 11 amino acids. Per germline, CDR1 DFQATT and CDR2 SNEGSKA (reference sequence). The CDR3 DNA is TGCAGTGCTAGAAAACAGTATGAGCAGTTCTTC. Encoded protein: CSARKQYEQFF.

This chain joins TRBV5-8 and TRBJ2-5, with D perhaps TRBD2 (5 bases). Germline V CDR1 and CDR2: SGHTS, YDEGEE. The CDR3 is 15 residues long. V dropped 3 bases and J dropped 3 bases, with 15 bases sitting between them. The CDR3 sequence: CASSSQFLGEETQYF. In DNA, the CDR3 is TGTGCCAGCAGCTCCCAGTTTCTCGGGGAAGAGACCCAGTACTTC.

The rearrangement joins TRBV29-1 to TRBJ1-4; 7 bases agree with TRBD1. Looked up from germline, CDR1 is SQVTM and CDR2 is ANQGSEA. CDR3 size: 15 residues. J lost 0 bases, V lost 5 bases, and 6 bases had no gene match. The CDR3 sequence: CSVPGQSATNEKLFF. The CDR3 coding sequence is TGCAGCGTTCCGGGACAGAGTGCAACTAATGAAAAACTGTTTTTT.

This clone was recorded a few times. J is TRBJ2-3 and V is TRBV5-4; 9 bases fit TRBD2. CDR3 size: 16 residues. The germline V gene has CDR1 SGHNT and CDR2 YYREEE (reference sequence). The junction had 11 bases not matched to a gene; V was cut back by 4 bases and J by 5 bases. Written as DNA, the CDR3 is TGTGCCAGCAGCAATCGGGCGGGAGGGCTTAAAGATACGCAGTATTTT. It translates to CASSNRAGGLKDTQYF. Looking up the rest from reference TRBV5-4 and TRBJ2-3 gives the full variable domain: ETGVTQSPTHLIKTRGQQVTLRCSSQSGHNTVSWYQQALGQGPQFIFQYYREEENGRGNFPPRFSGLQFPNYSSELNVNALELDDSALYLCASSNRAGGLKDTQYFGPGTRLTVL.

The chain joins TRBV18 to TRBJ1-3, with D perhaps TRBD1 (6 bases). Trimming stripped 6 bases from V and 0 bases from J, with 15 bases between. The CDR3 has 16 amino acids. CDR1 and CDR2 from the germline V gene are KGHSH and LQKENI. The CDR3 loop reads CASSNRDTSSGNTIYF. The CDR3 DNA is TGTGCCAGCTCGAACCGGGACACCTCCTCTGGAAACACCATATATTTT. The full variable domain, its missing parts supplied by reference TRBV18 and TRBJ1-3, is NAGVMQNPRHLVRRRGQEARLRCSPMKGHSHVYWYRQLPEEGLKFMVYLQKENIIDESGMPKERFSAEFPKEGPSILRIQQVVRGDSAAYFCASSNRDTSSGNTIYFGEGSWLTVV.

The chain links TRBV7-9 to TRBJ2-3, with D possibly TRBD2 on 5 matching bases. The germline gives CDR1 SEHNR, CDR2 FQNEAQ (reference sequence). Deletions cut 6 bases from V and 2 bases from J, with 18 bases between. The CDR3 sequence is 16 residues long. Here the CDR3 DNA reads TGTGCCAGCAGATCTTTTCGAGGGCAAACCACAGATACGCAGTATTTT. Amino acids: CASRSFRGQTTDTQYF.

The chain couples TRBV27 to TRBJ2-7; D call uncertain. Germline V gene lookup returns CDR1 MNHEY and CDR2 SMNVEV (reference sequence). V shed 10 bases and J shed 5 bases, with 24 bases lying between them. CDR3 size: 15 residues. CDR3 nucleotides: TGTGCCACCGATCCCCCAGGAATGATTCAAGACGAGCAGTACTTC. Amino acids: CATDPPGMIQDEQYF.

A single count supports this clone. This chain joins TRBV5-6 and TRBJ1-2, with 9 bases that match TRBD1. V lost 4 bases, J lost 5 bases, and 6 bases stayed unmatched. This CDR3 has 14 residues. Germline assignment: CDR1 SGHDT and CDR2 YYEEEE. The CDR3 bases are TGTGCCAGCAGCAAACAGGGGGCGGGATATGGCTACACCTTC. This translates into CASSKQGAGYGYTF.

This sequence joins TRBV28 and TRBJ2-7, with 11 bases fitting TRBD2. From germline, CDR1 is MDHEN and CDR2 SYDVKM. The CDR3 contains 18 residues. V lost 4 bases to trimming and J lost 9 bases; unmatched junction nucleotides: 20. CDR3 residues: CASSSAPSGLAGGGGQYF. The CDR3 DNA sequence: TGTGCCAGCAGTTCCGCCCCGTCGGGGCTAGCGGGAGGAGGCGGGCAGTACTTC.

This rearrangement joins TRBV6-6 to TRBJ2-7; D not certain. The CDR3 sequence is 13 residues long. Germline CDR1 is MNHNY and CDR2 is SVGAGI (reference sequence). Between the trimmed V and J ends, which lost 2 bases and 7 bases, there was a span of 12 bases. Here the CDR3 reads CASSYPTNSEQYF. Here the CDR3 DNA reads TGTGCCAGCAGTTACCCAACGAACAGTGAGCAGTACTTC.

This clone was observed a handful of times. The gene calls are TRBV7-2 and TRBJ2-7; weak D call: TRBD2 (6 bases). The germline CDR1 and CDR2 sequences are SGHTA and FQGNSA. Trimming left V 1 base short and J 1 base short, with 11 bases between. The CDR3 sequence is 15 residues long. Written as DNA, the CDR3 is TGTGCCAGCAGCTTAGGTAGCGGAGGATCCTACGAGCAGTACTTC. It translates to CASSLGSGGSYEQYF.

This rearrangement joins TRBV7-2 to TRBJ2-3, with 7 bases that match TRBD2. Looked up from germline, CDR1 is SGHTA and CDR2 is FQGNSA. After removal of 4 bases from V and 1 base from J, the junction contained 2 bases not matched to a gene. This CDR3 has 14 amino acids. CDR3 sequence (DNA): TGTGCCAGCAGCTCTACTAGCGGCACAGATACGCAGTATTTT. Its protein is CASSSTSGTDTQYF.

The chain recombines TRBV7-2 with TRBJ2-1, with D possibly TRBD2 on 6 matching bases. Trimming removed 5 bases from V and 5 bases from J, with 10 bases in between. The CDR3 length is 13 residues. Germline loops: CDR1 SGHTA, CDR2 FQGNSA. The CDR3, as DNA: TGTGCCAGCAGCATCGGACTACACAATGAGCAGTTCTTC. Amino acid sequence: CASSIGLHNEQFF.

The chain's CDR3 is CSVGGSGLAGKVYEQYF. DNA for the CDR3: TGCAGCGTTGGGGGTTCGGGACTAGCGGGAAAAGTTTACGAGCAGTACTTC. This chain links TRBV29-1 with TRBJ2-7; 13 bases fit TRBD2. V lost 4 bases and J lost 4; bases outside the gene matches: 13. Germline CDR1 and CDR2: SQVTM and ANQGSEA. The CDR3 covers 17 residues.

The V and J genes are TRBV10-3 and TRBJ2-1, with TRBD2 matching 9 bases. Germline trimming cut 8 bases from V and 8 bases from J; bases unmatched to any gene: 13. Germline CDR1 is ENHRY and CDR2 is SYGVKD. The CDR3 has 15 residues. CDR3 DNA: TGTGCCATCGGAACGGCGGGAGGGCCGGTCGATGAGCAGTTCTTC. Protein product: CAIGTAGGPVDEQFF.

CDR3 region: CASSYPGQIEKLFF. The CDR3 DNA follows: TGTGCCAGCAGTTACCCGGGACAGATTGAAAAACTGTTTTTT. The chain couples TRBV6-6 to TRBJ1-4; TRBD1 matches at 7 bases. Germline CDR1 and CDR2: MNHNY and SVGAGI (reference sequence). V gave up 2 bases and J gave up 7 bases; unmatched junction bases: 4. The CDR3 runs to 14 residues.

The J gene is TRBJ2-3, the V gene TRBV27; a weak D match, TRBD2 (6 bases). The V gene's germline CDR1 is MNHEY and CDR2 SMNVEV (reference sequence). The V end lost 5 bases, the J end lost 1 base, and 10 bases lay between the germline ends. The CDR3 contains 14 residues. In nucleotides, the CDR3 is TGTGCCAGCAGTCGACCGGGGGGCACAGATACGCAGTATTTT. Its translation is CASSRPGGTDTQYF.

The rearrangement joins TRBV7-2 to TRBJ1-5; no firm D call. This CDR3 is built from 13 residues. Germline CDR1 SGHTA, CDR2 FQGNSA. V lost 3 bases and J 4 bases, leaving 7 bases between the germline ends. The chain's CDR3 is CASSFTRNQPQHF. In DNA form, the CDR3 reads TGTGCCAGCAGCTTCACTAGGAATCAGCCCCAGCATTTT.

The J gene is TRBJ2-1, the V gene TRBV11-3, with D possibly being TRBD2 (5 bases). Germline loops: CDR1 SGHNT, CDR2 YENEEA. CDR3 length: 14 residues. V dropped 4 bases and J dropped 12 bases, with 19 bases sitting between them. In nucleotides, the CDR3 is TGTGCCAGCAGCTCGAGCGGACCAAAGAGTGGGCAGTTCTTC. This codes for CASSSSGPKSGQFF.

The chain employs TRBV14 and TRBJ2-3; a weak D match, TRBD1 (5 bases). CDR1 and CDR2 (germline): SGHDN, FVKESK. This CDR3 has 14 residues. Trimming shortened V by 4 bases and J by 2 bases, and 10 bases separated the two germline ends. The CDR3 nucleotides read TGTGCCAGCAGCCCACCAGGGTTCACAGATACGCAGTATTTT. It yields the protein CASSPPGFTDTQYF.

The chain combines TRBV19 with TRBJ1-4; 7 bases fit TRBD1. CDR1 is LNHDA, CDR2 SQIVND, per germline (reference sequence). J gave up 8 bases and V 1 base, and 4 bases lay outside the gene matches. This CDR3 spans 14 amino acids. The CDR3 spells CASSIVGGREKLFF. The CDR3 nucleotides read TGTGCCAGTAGTATAGTAGGGGGCCGGGAAAAACTGTTTTTT. The variable domain in full, with the rest retrieved from reference TRBV19 and TRBJ1-4, is DGGITQSPKYLFRKEGQNVTLSCEQNLNHDAMYWYRQDPGQGLRLIYYSQIVNDFQKGDIAEGYSVSREKKESFPLTVTSAQKNPTAFYLCASSIVGGREKLFFGSGTQLSVL.

This chain uses TRBV28 with TRBJ2-1; D is unclear. Trimming left V 4 bases short and J 2 bases short, with 9 bases between. CDR3 length equals 14 residues. Germline V gives CDR1 MDHEN, CDR2 SYDVKM. This CDR3 reads CASSYLSTYNEQFF. The CDR3 DNA follows: TGTGCCAGCAGTTATTTAAGCACCTACAATGAGCAGTTCTTC. Together with reference TRBV28 and TRBJ2-1, the CDR3 gives the full variable domain: DVKVTQSSRYLVKRTGEKVFLECVQDMDHENMFWYRQDPGLGLRLIYFSYDVKMKEKGDIPEGYSVSREKKERFSLILESASTNQTSMYLCASSYLSTYNEQFFGPGTRLTVL.

This clone has a single count. The rearrangement joins TRBV27 to TRBJ2-5, with D unclear. This CDR3 is 13 amino acids long. V lost 6 bases and J 1 base, leaving 9 bases between the germline ends. Germline values: CDR1 MNHEY, CDR2 SMNVEV (reference sequence). CDR3: CASRTHFQETQYF. The CDR3 DNA follows: TGTGCCAGCAGGACACATTTCCAAGAGACCCAGTACTTC.